The clone carrying this T cell receptor (beta chain) was observed a handful of times. This specimen belongs to a study of T-cell reconstitution after alpha-beta-depleted transplantation in children. CDR1 is MDHEN and CDR2 is SYDVKM in the germline V gene. Trimming stripped 5 bases from V and 0 bases from J, with 13 bases between. The CDR3 totals 15 residues. Unique molecular identifiers tagged the TCRbeta library. Each CDR3 protein is one row after TCRdb ran MiXCR on the PCR reads. The data contain around 360,000 distinct CDR3 sequences, 10% to 13% of them singletons. The receptor was derived from a human donor who donated a stem cell graft to a child with acute lymphoblastic leukemia. The chain couples TRBV28 to TRBJ1-2; D is undetermined. Here the sequenced sample was PBMCs from the stem cell graft donor, taken from the stem cell graft. CDR3 protein: CASSLPNDSNYGYTF. Here the CDR3 DNA reads TGTGCCAGCAGTCTCCCAAACGATTCTAACTATGGCTACACCTTC.